The next 28 T cell receptor beta chains were all read from a single sample in a study of radiation and T cells in renal cell carcinoma. Here immunoSEQ multiplex PCR was the method, and the copy in TCRdb shows in-frame clones only, minus some. The table shows about 22,000 clones, with about 51% occurring only once. Treatment noted: 15 Gy SBRT to primary tumor, nephrectomy 4 weeks later. The material was tumor tissue, obtained from a patient whose treatment included radiotherapy and nephrectomy. The source of these receptors is a woman between 50 and 59 years old with renal cell carcinoma.

This chain connects TRBV7-9 to TRBJ1-1; D perhaps matches TRBD1 (6 bases). This CDR3 has 15 amino acids. Trimming left V 5 bases short and J 3 bases short, with 16 bases between. The germline V gene has CDR1 SEHNR and CDR2 FQNEAQ (reference sequence). The CDR3 region is CASSPRTDYDTEAFF. The CDR3 region has the DNA TGTGCCAGCAGCCCTCGGACAGACTATGACACTGAAGCTTTCTTT.

Concerning this clone itself: A read error may produce the germline difference seen at one junction end. The V and J genes are TRBV6-4 and TRBJ1-3; 9 nucleotides agree with TRBD1. The germline gives CDR1 MRHNA, CDR2 SNTAGT. This CDR3 spans 17 amino acids. This CDR3 is CASRDSGQGYSGNTIYF. CDR3 coding DNA: TGTGCCAGCAGGGACTCGGGACAGGGCTACTCTGGAAACACCATATATTTT.

V and J are TRBV19 and TRBJ2-1; no reliable D call. The CDR3 has 13 residues. Germline lookup yields CDR1 LNHDA and CDR2 SQIVND (reference sequence). V was clipped by 1 base and J by 5 bases, with 6 bases between them. The CDR3 reads CASSIGGNNEQFF. Here the CDR3 DNA reads TGTGCCAGTAGTATAGGCGGAAACAATGAGCAGTTCTTC.

This clone has a count of ten or more. The chain has TRBV19 and TRBJ1-1; D uncertain. Per germline, CDR1 LNHDA and CDR2 SQIVND (reference sequence). The ends were cut back, 5 bases at V and 4 bases at J, with 17 bases in the middle. The CDR3 extends over 15 amino acids. This CDR3 reads CASSRPGVRGTEAFF. The DNA for the CDR3 is TGTGCCAGTAGTCGCCCCGGGGTAAGAGGCACTGAAGCTTTCTTT.

This chain links TRBV30 with TRBJ1-5; D is possibly TRBD1 (5 bases). Per the germline V gene, CDR1 is GTSNPN and CDR2 is SVGIG (reference sequence). The ends were cut back, 0 bases at V and 6 bases at J, with 9 bases in the middle. CDR3 length equals 13 residues. CDR3 in amino acids: CAWSVERGQPQHF. CDR3 nucleotides: TGTGCCTGGAGTGTAGAGAGGGGTCAGCCCCAGCATTTT.

The chain has TRBV6-6 and TRBJ2-5; D remains unclear. Between the trimmed V and J ends, which lost 5 bases and 5 bases, there was a span of 9 bases. Germline lookup yields CDR1 MNHNY and CDR2 SVGAGI (reference sequence). CDR3 length: 12 residues. The CDR3 spells CASSTTTETQYF. CDR3 DNA: TGTGCCAGCAGTACGACAACTGAGACCCAGTACTTC.

This sequence joins TRBV5-6 and TRBJ2-4; 9 bases map to TRBD1. J gave up 2 bases and V 0 bases, and 3 bases lay outside the gene matches. The CDR3 sequence is 16 residues long. Germline CDR1 and CDR2: SGHDT and YYEEEE. The CDR3 spells CASSLAGTGPKNIQYF. DNA of the CDR3: TGTGCCAGCAGCTTGGCCGGGACAGGGCCCAAAAACATTCAGTACTTC.

The rearrangement uses TRBV6-5 and TRBJ2-7; D is tentatively TRBD1 or TRBD2 (5 bases each). V dropped 0 bases and J dropped 3 bases, with 15 bases sitting between them. The length of the CDR3 is 16 residues. Germline V CDR1 and CDR2: MNHEY, SVGAGI. The CDR3 DNA is TGTGCCAGCAGTTACTCAGAGGGACGCCGCCGCTACGAGCAGTACTTC. Protein product: CASSYSEGRRRYEQYF.

This clone appeared a few times. V is TRBV7-2 and J is TRBJ2-7; a possible D gene is TRBD2 (6 bases). This CDR3 has 13 amino acids. Per germline, CDR1 SGHTA and CDR2 FQGNSA. Deletions cut 2 bases from V and 6 bases from J, with 11 bases between. The CDR3 DNA reads TGTGCCAGCAGCTTAACGGGGGTGGGCGAGCAGTACTTC. It is translated as CASSLTGVGEQYF.

Regarding this clone: Other DNA sequences in this sample translate to the same CDR3. V gene TRBV5-1 combines with J gene TRBJ2-1; the D is unclear. The V end was cut by 1 base, the J end by 7 bases, with 3 bases between. There are 11 residues in the CDR3. CDR1 and CDR2 from the germline V gene are SGHRS and YFSETQ. The CDR3 DNA reads TGCGCCAGCAGCTTGTTGAATGAGCAGTTCTTC. Amino acids: CASSLLNEQFF. The complete variable domain, with remaining parts taken from reference TRBV5-1 and TRBJ2-1, reads KAGVTQTPRYLIKTRGQQVTLSCSPISGHRSVSWYQQTPGQGLQFLFEYFSETQRNKGNFPGRFSGRQFSNSRSEMNVSTLELGDSALYLCASSLLNEQFFGPGTRLTVL.

This clone was counted only a few times. The chain employs TRBV15 and TRBJ2-3; TRBD1 matches at 8 bases. The germline V gene has CDR1 LNHNV and CDR2 YYDKDF (reference sequence). J was trimmed by 4 bases and V by 3 bases; bases with no gene match: 9. There are 16 residues in the CDR3. The CDR3 sequence is CATSSPGQGGADTQYF. The CDR3 coding sequence is TGTGCCACCAGCAGTCCCGGACAGGGAGGTGCAGATACGCAGTATTTT.

This clone has a single count. This rearrangement joins TRBV5-1 to TRBJ1-6; possibly TRBD1 for D (5 bases). Deletions cut 0 bases from V and 8 bases from J, with 12 bases between. Germline lookup yields CDR1 SGHRS and CDR2 YFSETQ. The CDR3 runs to 15 residues. CDR3 coding DNA: TGCGCCAGCAGCTTGGCCGCGGGGCCAGATTCACCCCTCCACTTT. Its protein is CASSLAAGPDSPLHF.

V and J are TRBV6-1 and TRBJ1-5; D is unresolved. Germline loops: CDR1 MNHNS, CDR2 SASEGT. Between the trimmed V and J ends, which lost 2 bases and 1 base, there was a span of 12 bases. This CDR3 is 16 amino acids long. CDR3 residues: CASSELGVRSNQPQHF. CDR3 sequence (DNA): TGTGCCAGCAGTGAATTGGGAGTGAGGAGCAATCAGCCCCAGCATTTT.

This chain uses TRBV5-6 with TRBJ1-3; no reliable D call. CDR1 and CDR2 from the germline V gene are SGHDT and YYEEEE. Between the trimmed V and J ends, which lost 0 bases and 1 base, there was a span of 17 bases. This CDR3 spans 18 amino acids. The CDR3 region is CASSLAAISRRSGNTIYF. The DNA for the CDR3 is TGTGCCAGCAGCTTGGCGGCTATCTCGCGGAGATCTGGAAACACCATATATTTT.

This clone has ten or more counts. This chain links TRBV10-3 with TRBJ1-1; perhaps TRBD1 as D (6 bases). This CDR3 region has 14 residues. The V gene lost 3 bases and the J gene lost 0 bases, with 8 bases spanning the gap. Germline values: CDR1 ENHRY, CDR2 SYGVKD. The CDR3 spells CAISERDMNTEAFF. In DNA form, the CDR3 reads TGTGCCATCAGTGAACGGGACATGAACACTGAAGCTTTCTTT.

This clone is medium-sized in the sample. The CDR3 protein is CASRAGPGELFF. CDR3 nucleotide sequence: TGTGCCAGCAGGGCAGGGCCCGGGGAGCTGTTTTTT. The rearrangement joins TRBV7-2 to TRBJ2-2, with D perhaps TRBD1 (5 bases). Between the trimmed V and J ends, which lost 6 bases and 6 bases, there was a span of 8 bases. Germline V gene sequence: CDR1 SGHTA, CDR2 FQGNSA. The CDR3 has 12 amino acids.

This clone was seen ten or more times. This chain connects TRBV5-1 to TRBJ2-5; perhaps TRBD1 as D (5 bases). With 7 bases removed from V and 5 bases from J, the gap between germline ends came to 15 bases. The CDR3 contains 13 residues. The germline V gene encodes CDR1 SGHRS and CDR2 YFSETQ. In DNA, the CDR3 is TGCGCCAGCGGGGCCGGATTCGAGGAGACCCAGTACTTC. Its translation: CASGAGFEETQYF.

The chain uses TRBV2 and TRBJ1-6; D call uncertain. Germline V lookup: CDR1 SNHLY, CDR2 FYNNEI. V shed 5 bases and J shed 4 bases, with 9 bases lying between them. The CDR3 spans 14 residues. In nucleotides, the CDR3 is TGTGCCAGCAGTCCGGGCCAATATAATTCACCCCTCCACTTT. Protein sequence: CASSPGQYNSPLHF.

The table lists this clone with a few counts. The V gene is TRBV6-5, the J gene TRBJ2-1, with 16 bases aligning to TRBD2. The V gene end was trimmed by 7 bases and the J gene end by 8 bases; junction bases not matched to a gene: 5. The CDR3 covers 15 residues. Germline CDR1 is MNHEY and CDR2 is SVGAGI. CDR3 protein: CASTGTSGGADEQFF. Here the CDR3 DNA reads TGTGCCAGCACCGGGACTAGCGGGGGGGCAGATGAGCAGTTCTTC.

Many counts were recorded for this clone. The chain has TRBV5-1 and TRBJ1-2; the D gene is possibly TRBD1 (5 bases). CDR3 length: 14 amino acids. The germline V gene encodes CDR1 SGHRS and CDR2 YFSETQ. Trimming shortened V by 1 base and J by 2 bases, and 9 bases separated the two germline ends. CDR3 in DNA: TGCGCCAGCAGCTTGAGGGGCTCGAACTATGGCTACACCTTC. Amino acids: CASSLRGSNYGYTF.

The rearrangement links TRBV7-2 to TRBJ2-6; TRBD1 or TRBD2 may be the D gene (5 bases each). V lost 0 bases and J 12 bases, leaving 18 bases between the germline ends. The CDR3 covers 16 residues. The V gene's germline CDR1 is SGHTA and CDR2 FQGNSA. This CDR3 is CASSLAQGIPRGVLTF. The CDR3 DNA is TGTGCCAGCAGCTTAGCCCAGGGTATCCCGAGGGGCGTCCTGACTTTC. Combining the CDR3 with reference TRBV7-2 and TRBJ2-6 gives the whole variable domain GAGVSQSPSNKVTEKGKDVELRCDPISGHTALYWYRQSLGQGLEFLIYFQGNSAPDKSGLPSDRFSAERTGGSVSTLTIQRTQQEDSAVYLCASSLAQGIPRGVLTFGAGSRLTVL.

This clone was detected only a few times. V gene TRBV5-1 combines with J gene TRBJ2-7, with D possibly TRBD2 on 6 matching bases. CDR1 SGHRS and CDR2 YFSETQ come from the germline V gene. Between the trimmed V and J ends, which lost 4 bases and 0 bases, there was a span of 14 bases. The CDR3 runs 15 residues. The CDR3 loop reads CASSLFAGSSYEQYF. CDR3 bases: TGCGCCAGCAGCCTCTTCGCGGGGAGCTCCTACGAGCAGTACTTC.

This sequence joins TRBV10-1 and TRBJ2-7; 8 bases are a match to TRBD1. The germline V gene encodes CDR1 WNHNN and CDR2 SYGVQD (reference sequence). V lost 6 bases to trimming and J lost 0 bases; unmatched junction nucleotides: 7. This CDR3 has 15 amino acids. The CDR3 protein is CASRADRVLSYEQYF. The CDR3 DNA reads TGCGCCAGCAGGGCGGACAGGGTGCTCTCCTACGAGCAGTACTTC.

The gene calls are TRBV18 and TRBJ1-1; the D gene is possibly TRBD1 (6 bases). The ends were cut back, 4 bases at V and 8 bases at J, with 20 bases in the middle. CDR3 length: 15 residues. Per germline, CDR1 KGHSH and CDR2 LQKENI. CDR3 in amino acids: CASSLSGGQLNEAFF. DNA of the CDR3: TGTGCCAGCTCACTATCCGGGGGACAACTAAACGAAGCTTTCTTT.

This clone showed up many times. This chain joins TRBV6-1 and TRBJ2-7; the D is unclear. The CDR3 extends over 12 amino acids. Looked up from germline, CDR1 is MNHNS and CDR2 is SASEGT. With 6 bases removed from V and 3 bases from J, the gap between germline ends came to 9 bases. The DNA of the CDR3 is TGTGCCAGCAGCCCACGGAGCTACGAGCAGTACTTC. It is translated as CASSPRSYEQYF.

The J gene is TRBJ1-2, the V gene TRBV7-9, with D unclear. Trimming removed 5 bases from V and 1 base from J, with 14 bases in between. CDR3 length equals 15 residues. CDR1 and CDR2 from the germline V gene are SEHNR and FQNEAQ (reference sequence). CDR3 region: CASSPTFTRNYGYTF. Written as DNA, the CDR3 is TGTGCCAGCAGCCCCACCTTTACACGTAACTATGGCTACACCTTC. Full variable domain (outside the CDR3, taken from reference TRBV7-9 and TRBJ1-2): DTGVSQNPRHKITKRGQNVTFRCDPISEHNRLYWYRQTLGQGPEFLTYFQNEAQLEKSRLLSDRFSAERPKGSFSTLEIQRTEQGDSAMYLCASSPTFTRNYGYTFGSGTRLTVV.

The chain has TRBV5-1 and TRBJ1-6, with 9 bases lining up with TRBD1. With 0 bases clipped from V and 8 bases from J, the junction kept 6 bases outside the gene matches. Germline loops: CDR1 SGHRS, CDR2 YFSETQ. This CDR3 comprises 16 residues. The CDR3 nucleotides read TGCGCCAGCAGCTTGGCCGTGGGACAGGGTGATTCACCCCTCCACTTT. Its protein product is CASSLAVGQGDSPLHF.

Notes on this clone: Within the sample, other DNA sequences also encode this same CDR3. The chain employs TRBV9 and TRBJ1-2, with D maybe TRBD1 (5 bases). V was trimmed by 0 bases and J by 3 bases, leaving 6 bases between them. Per the germline V gene, CDR1 is SGDLS and CDR2 is YYNGEE. This CDR3 is built from 13 residues. CDR3 sequence: CASSVGGDYGYTF. The DNA for the CDR3 is TGTGCCAGCAGCGTAGGGGGGGACTATGGCTACACCTTC. Together with reference TRBV9 and TRBJ1-2, the CDR3 gives the full variable domain: DSGVTQTPKHLITATGQRVTLRCSPRSGDLSVYWYQQSLDQGLQFLIQYYNGEERAKGNILERFSAQQFPDLHSELNLSSLELGDSALYFCASSVGGDYGYTFGSGTRLTVV.